The rows below give T cell receptor beta chains drawn from one sample of a study of beta chain features in type 1 diabetes. Only in-frame clones appear in the TCRdb table, and some are missing; sequencing was by immunoSEQ multiplex PCR. The profile shows 300,000 to 400,000 clones, around 8.5% of them singletons. Sequencing input: central memory CD4+ T cells from blood. The source of these receptors is a man aged 25 to 40 with type 1 diabetes. The CDR3 runs from the conserved cysteine through the conserved F or W. D genes are given only for firm matches. The listing skips clone size in some rows; elsewhere it reads once, few, many or a size class.

clone_size d_call cdr3_length j_call v_call cdr3_nt cdr3_aa
many TRBD2 13 TRBJ2-5 TRBV10-2 TGCGCCAGCCTTCTAGCGGGGGGAGAGACCCAGTACTTC CASLLAGGETQYF
NA NA 13 TRBJ1-2 TRBV25-1 TGTGCCAGCTCCAGGGGTGCTAACTATGGCTACACCTTC CASSRGANYGYTF
few NA 13 TRBJ2-5 TRBV6-6 TGTGCCAGCAGTCTAGACAGCCAAGAGACCCAGTACTTC CASSLDSQETQYF
NA NA 14 TRBJ2-7 TRBV19 TGTGCCAGTAGTATAGGGGGACCAACCTACGAGCAGTACTTC CASSIGGPTYEQYF
few NA 13 TRBJ2-2 TRBV6-5 TGTGCCAGCAGTATACAGGGCTCCGGGGAGCTGTTTTTT CASSIQGSGELFF
NA TRBD2 18 TRBJ2-1 TRBV28 TGTGCCAGCAGTAAAGGACTAGCGGGCTCGAGCTCCTACAATGAGCAGTTCTTC CASSKGLAGSSSYNEQFF
many NA 14 TRBJ2-5 TRBV6-5 TGTGCCAGCAGTTATGGGGGATTCCAAGAGACCCAGTACTTC CASSYGGFQETQYF
few NA 15 TRBJ1-2 TRBV28 TGTGCCAGCAGCCGCTCCCCCCGGGCGCAGTATGGCTACACCTTC CASSRSPRAQYGYTF
few NA 12 TRBJ2-5 TRBV10-2 TGCGCCAGCAGTGCAGGGACAGAGACCCAGTACTTC CASSAGTETQYF
few TRBD1 14 TRBJ2-5 TRBV6-5 TGTGCCAGCAGTTATCGACAGGGCTATGAGACCCAGTACTTC CASSYRQGYETQYF
NA TRBD1 14 TRBJ1-4 TRBV4-3 TGCGCCAGCAGCCAAAGGACAGGGGGCGAAAAACTGTTTTTT CASSQRTGGEKLFF
NA TRBD1 15 TRBJ2-3 TRBV7-2 TGTGCCAGCAGCTCCGGGACAGGACGACTGGATACGCAGTATTTT CASSSGTGRLDTQYF
NA NA 14 TRBJ1-1 TRBV5-1 TGCGCCAGCAGCTTGTCCGAGGGATACACTGAAGCTTTCTTT CASSLSEGYTEAFF
NA NA 16 TRBJ1-3 TRBV2 TGTGCCAGCAGGGGGGCTGGGCCCAGCTCTGGAAACACCATATATTTT CASRGAGPSSGNTIYF
few TRBD1 12 TRBJ2-4 TRBV9 TGTGCCAGCAGCCAGGGATGGGACAGACCGTACTTC CASSQGWDRPYF
few NA 14 TRBJ1-1 TRBV27 TGTGCCAGCAGGTCAAGGGTTGGGAACACTGAAGCTTTCTTT CASRSRVGNTEAFF
few TRBD2 17 TRBJ2-3 TRBV15 TGTGCCACCAGCAGAGATGCTAGCGGGTCTAGCACAGATACGCAGTATTTT CATSRDASGSSTDTQYF
few NA 15 TRBJ2-5 TRBV4-3 TGCGCCAGCAGCCGGACCTGGGGCCGACAAGAGACCCAGTACTTC CASSRTWGRQETQYF
few NA 15 TRBJ2-1 TRBV28 TGTGCCAGCAGTCAACAGGGTTACGAGGTCGATGAGCAGTTCTTC CASSQQGYEVDEQFF
NA NA 13 TRBJ2-5 TRBV18 TGTGCCAGCTCACCCGGCTTGGGGGAGACCCAGTACTTC CASSPGLGETQYF
few NA 17 TRBJ2-2 TRBV9 TGTGCCAGCAGCGTAGCTCCCTCTAGTTCGAACACCGGGGAGCTGTTTTTT CASSVAPSSSNTGELFF
NA NA 14 TRBJ1-6 TRBV18 TGTGCCAGCTCACCGCCTGGCGGAGCTTCACCCCTCCACTTT CASSPPGGASPLHF
many NA 13 TRBJ1-6 TRBV4-3 TGCGCCAGCAGCCAAGGAATCGATTCACCCCTCCACTTT CASSQGIDSPLHF
few NA 15 TRBJ2-1 TRBV14 TGTGCCAGCAGCCAAGAGGGGCAGGTATACAATGAGCAGTTCTTC CASSQEGQVYNEQFF
few TRBD2 15 TRBJ2-2 TRBV5-4 TGTGCCAGCAGCCTGGCGGGGGGAGTCACCGGGGAGCTGTTTTTT CASSLAGGVTGELFF
few NA 13 TRBJ2-5 TRBV7-2 TGTGCCAGCAGCTTCGGACAGCTAGAGACCCAGTACTTC CASSFGQLETQYF
NA NA 15 TRBJ2-4 TRBV6-5 TGTGCCAGCAGTTTGTTCAGTTTCCCCAAAAACATTCAGTACTTC CASSLFSFPKNIQYF
few NA 14 TRBJ2-7 TRBV6-1 TGTGCCAGCAGCGACGGACCGGGGCTCTACGAGCAGTACTTC CASSDGPGLYEQYF
NA NA 14 TRBJ1-2 TRBV11-2 TGTGCCAGCAGCTTAGAAGGAGGGGGTTATGGCTACACCTTC CASSLEGGGYGYTF
NA TRBD1 15 TRBJ1-5 TRBV27 TGTGCCAGCAGTTCGGGACAGGGAGGCGGTCAGCCCCAGCATTTT CASSSGQGGGQPQHF
NA NA 16 TRBJ2-2 TRBV10-3 TGTGCCATCAATCCCACTCGGGACTCCGTGGGCGGGGAGCTGTTTTTT CAINPTRDSVGGELFF
NA NA 14 TRBJ1-1 TRBV6-7 TGTGCCAGCACCGACCTACCCTGGAACACTGAAGCTTTCTTT CASTDLPWNTEAFF
few NA 12 TRBJ2-2 TRBV12-5 TGTGCTAGTGGTTCCCCCCCCGGGGAGCTGTTTTTT CASGSPPGELFF
NA NA 14 TRBJ1-1 TRBV7-9 TGTGCCAGCAGCTTAGAGAGAGGGAATACTGAAGCTTTCTTT CASSLERGNTEAFF
few NA 13 TRBJ2-3 TRBV18 TGTGCCAGCTCACCAAGTCCCACAGATACGCAGTATTTT CASSPSPTDTQYF
few TRBD2 16 TRBJ2-5 TRBV5-6 TGTGCCAGCAGCTTGGGAGGCACACTAGCGCAAGAGACCCAGTACTTC CASSLGGTLAQETQYF
few NA 15 TRBJ1-3 TRBV6-1 TGTGCCAGCAGTGAATTGTGGGGATCTGGAAACACCATATATTTT CASSELWGSGNTIYF
few NA 13 TRBJ2-7 TRBV6-1 TGTGCCAGCGGTGACAGCCCGACCTACGAGCAGTACTTC CASGDSPTYEQYF
few NA 13 TRBJ2-7 TRBV7-2 TGTGCCAGCAGCTTAGCGGGGAGCTACGAGCAGTACTTC CASSLAGSYEQYF
NA NA 14 TRBJ2-1 TRBV11-3 TGTGCCAGCAGTCATGCGGACAGATACAATGAGCAGTTCTTC CASSHADRYNEQFF
many TRBD1 15 TRBJ2-7 TRBV18 TGTGCCAGCTCACCTCCCAATACAGGGGTCTACGAGCAGTACTTC CASSPPNTGVYEQYF
NA TRBD2 15 TRBJ2-7 TRBV7-6 TGTGCCAGCAGCCCCCGGACTAGCGGGGCTTCCGAGCAGTACTTC CASSPRTSGASEQYF
many NA 14 TRBJ2-6 TRBV28 TGTGCCAGCAGTGTGTCCTCGGGGGCCAACGTCCTGACTTTC CASSVSSGANVLTF
many NA 12 TRBJ2-3 TRBV5-1 TGCGCCAGCAGCTTGGAAACAGATACGCAGTATTTT CASSLETDTQYF
NA NA 15 TRBJ2-2 TRBV5-1 TGCGCCAGCAGCTTGGAGGTGGGAGGCACCGGGGAGCTGTTTTTT CASSLEVGGTGELFF
NA NA 11 TRBJ2-5 TRBV20-1 TGCAGTGCTTCCTTCGAGGAGACCCAGTACTTC CSASFEETQYF
few NA 13 TRBJ1-1 TRBV7-9 TGTGCCAGCAGCTCAGGGCCGGGCACTGAAGCTTTCTTT CASSSGPGTEAFF
NA NA 13 TRBJ2-1 TRBV7-9 TGTGCCAGCAGCTCCCCCGATTGGTATGAGCAGTTCTTC CASSSPDWYEQFF
few TRBD1 16 TRBJ2-6 TRBV5-1 TGCGCCAGCAGCGGGACAGGGTTCGGTGGGGCCAACGTCCTGACTTTC CASSGTGFGGANVLTF
few NA 14 TRBJ2-6 TRBV18 TGTGCCAGCTCACCATCCAGGGATGGCAACGTCCTGACTTTC CASSPSRDGNVLTF
few TRBD1 17 TRBJ2-3 TRBV9 TGTGCCAGCAGCTCGACAGGGGGCGCGGGAGGCACAGATACGCAGTATTTT CASSSTGGAGGTDTQYF